The 21 T cell receptor beta chains reported below all come from one sample, sequenced in a study of T cell responses to AZD1222 COVID-19 vaccine. Method: immunoSEQ multiplex PCR; TCRdb's copy keeps in-frame clones and lacks some. The sample records around 80,000 clones, more than 70% being singletons. The specimen was peripheral blood, collected on day 0 of AZD1222 vaccination. The receptors originated from an adult in good health.

The rearrangement joins TRBV5-4 to TRBJ1-1; weak D call: TRBD1 (5 bases). Deletions cut 0 bases from V and 11 bases from J, with 17 bases between. This CDR3 is 14 amino acids long. The germline V gene encodes CDR1 SGHNT and CDR2 YYREEE (reference sequence). CDR3 sequence: CASSLEGAVGSAFF. CDR3 nucleotides: TGTGCCAGCAGCTTGGAAGGGGCGGTAGGGAGCGCTTTCTTT. Variable domain in full (rest from reference TRBV5-4 and TRBJ1-1): ETGVTQSPTHLIKTRGQQVTLRCSSQSGHNTVSWYQQALGQGPQFIFQYYREEENGRGNFPPRFSGLQFPNYSSELNVNALELDDSALYLCASSLEGAVGSAFFGQGTRLTVV.

This clone was seen once. This chain connects TRBV3-1 (or the pseudogene TRBV3-2) to TRBJ2-3, with TRBD2 identical over 7 bases. This CDR3 has 18 residues. V shed 3 bases, J shed 2 bases, and the junction held 14 bases outside the gene matches. Germline V gives CDR1 LGHDT, CDR2 YNNKEL (reference sequence). For the CDR3, the DNA is TGTGCCAGCAGCCACCCATCGTCCCCTAGCGGCTACACAGATACGCAGTATTTT. Amino acids: CASSHPSSPSGYTDTQYF.

The chain couples TRBV2 to TRBJ2-4; a weak D match, TRBD2 (5 bases). Trimming left V 8 bases short and J 1 base short, with 9 bases between. The CDR3 extends over 13 amino acids. Germline V gene sequence: CDR1 SNHLY, CDR2 FYNNEI. CDR3 region: CASGDYAKNIQYF. Written as DNA, the CDR3 is TGTGCCAGCGGAGACTACGCCAAAAACATTCAGTACTTC.

The count of this clone is one. The J gene is TRBJ1-4, the V gene TRBV30; D gene unclear. The length of the CDR3 is 15 residues. Trimming removed 1 base from V and 0 bases from J, with 9 bases in between. The germline V gene has CDR1 GTSNPN and CDR2 SVGIG (reference sequence). CDR3 region: CAWSAPASTNEKLFF. CDR3 sequence (DNA): TGTGCCTGGAGTGCCCCCGCTTCAACTAATGAAAAACTGTTTTTT.

The genes are TRBV4-2 and TRBJ1-3, with D tentatively TRBD1 (6 bases). CDR1 and CDR2 from the germline V gene are LGHNA and YNFKEQ. The V end was cut by 3 bases, the J end by 4 bases, with 19 bases between. The CDR3 runs 17 residues. CDR3 bases: TGTGCCAGCAGCCAGGATCGATTGGGGGCTGCAGGAAACACCATATATTTT. Protein: CASSQDRLGAAGNTIYF.

The chain carries TRBV29-1 and TRBJ1-5; maybe TRBD1 (5 bases). This CDR3 region has 13 residues. Trimming removed 3 bases from V and 7 bases from J, with 13 bases in between. Germline assignment: CDR1 SQVTM and CDR2 ANQGSEA. DNA for the CDR3: TGCAGCGTTGAGACGCAGGAGGGGCAGCCCCAGCATTTT. It specifies CSVETQEGQPQHF. Supplemented by reference TRBV29-1 and TRBJ1-5, the full variable domain reads SAVISQKPSRDICQRGTSLTIQCQVDSQVTMMFWYRQQPGQSLTLIATANQGSEATYESGFVIDKFPISRPNLTFSTLTVSNMSPEDSSIYLCSVETQEGQPQHFGDGTRLSIL.

The V and J genes are TRBV7-2 and TRBJ1-6, with a tentative D call TRBD1 (6 bases). Trimming removed 3 bases from V and 6 bases from J, with 9 bases in between. This CDR3 is built from 14 residues. Germline V gives CDR1 SGHTA, CDR2 FQGNSA. The DNA of the CDR3 is TGTGCCAGCAGCTTCGACAGGTCTAATTCACCCCTCCACTTT. This translates into CASSFDRSNSPLHF.

The chain uses TRBV3-1 (or the pseudogene TRBV3-2) and TRBJ2-2, with 8 bases fitting TRBD2. The CDR3 covers 16 residues. V lost 7 bases to trimming and J lost 3 bases; unmatched junction nucleotides: 10. Germline V gene sequence: CDR1 LGHDT, CDR2 YNNKEL (reference sequence). In nucleotides, the CDR3 is TGTGCCAGCAAATCCGTCGGGGGGGTGGACACCGGGGAGCTGTTTTTT. This translates into CASKSVGGVDTGELFF.

Written as DNA, the CDR3 is TGTGCCAGCACCCCCTTTCTAGCGGGTAATGGGGATACGCAGTATTTT. Its translation is CASTPFLAGNGDTQYF. The rearrangement joins TRBV2 to TRBJ2-3, with 8 positions matching TRBD2. The CDR3 has 16 residues. V was pared by 7 bases and J by 6 bases, with 15 bases of the junction left unmatched. Germline CDR1 reads SNHLY; CDR2 reads FYNNEI. The variable domain in full, completed from reference TRBV2 and TRBJ2-3, reads EPEVTQTPSHQVTQMGQEVILRCVPISNHLYFYWYRQILGQKVEFLVSFYNNEISEKSEIFDDQFSVERPDGSNFTLKIRSTKLEDSAMYFCASTPFLAGNGDTQYFGPGTRLTVL.

The chain links TRBV10-1 to TRBJ2-1, with 13 bases that match TRBD2. The length of the CDR3 is 15 residues. The germline V gene has CDR1 WNHNN and CDR2 SYGVQD (reference sequence). V dropped 6 bases and J dropped 9; count of bases not matched to a gene: 8. CDR3: CASRAGTSGDFEQFF. CDR3 sequence (DNA): TGCGCCAGCAGGGCCGGGACTAGCGGGGACTTTGAGCAGTTCTTC.

The CDR3 here is CASSLRGGLGFPDTQYF. The CDR3 DNA is TGTGCCAGCAGCTTAAGGGGTGGGTTGGGCTTCCCAGATACGCAGTATTTT. This chain uses TRBV7-2 with TRBJ2-3; TRBD1 might be the D (5 bases). Germline CDR1 reads SGHTA; CDR2 reads FQGNSA. V was trimmed by 2 bases and J by 4 bases, leaving 19 bases between them. This CDR3 has 17 amino acids. The whole variable domain, remainder taken from reference TRBV7-2 and TRBJ2-3, is GAGVSQSPSNKVTEKGKDVELRCDPISGHTALYWYRQSLGQGLEFLIYFQGNSAPDKSGLPSDRFSAERTGGSVSTLTIQRTQQEDSAVYLCASSLRGGLGFPDTQYFGPGTRLTVL.

This sequence joins TRBV18 and TRBJ1-4; D is uncertain. Trimming cost V 8 bases and J 5 bases, with 12 bases left between them. This CDR3 spans 13 amino acids. Germline lookup yields CDR1 KGHSH and CDR2 LQKENI. CDR3 in amino acids: CASGLGENEKLFF. CDR3 nucleotides: TGTGCCAGCGGCCTAGGCGAGAATGAAAAACTGTTTTTT.

This rearrangement joins TRBV5-1 to TRBJ1-1; D call uncertain. The V end lost 7 bases, the J end lost 3 bases, and 13 bases lay between the germline ends. Germline V gene sequence: CDR1 SGHRS, CDR2 YFSETQ. This CDR3 is 13 amino acids long. In nucleotides, the CDR3 is TGCGCCAGCGGCCGGTCCCCAGACACTGAAGCTTTCTTT. It codes for CASGRSPDTEAFF.

V gene TRBV19 combines with J gene TRBJ1-2; weak D call: TRBD1 (6 bases). The CDR3 totals 16 residues. V was shortened by 7 bases and J by 4 bases, with 22 bases between the two germline ends. CDR1 is LNHDA, CDR2 SQIVND, per germline (reference sequence). DNA of the CDR3: TGTGCCAGTACCTCAAGGAGGGGGGCTTCTGGCTATGGCTACACCTTC. It is translated as CASTSRRGASGYGYTF. Combining the CDR3 with reference TRBV19 and TRBJ1-2 gives the whole variable domain DGGITQSPKYLFRKEGQNVTLSCEQNLNHDAMYWYRQDPGQGLRLIYYSQIVNDFQKGDIAEGYSVSREKKESFPLTVTSAQKNPTAFYLCASTSRRGASGYGYTFGSGTRLTVV.

The chain uses TRBV6-5 and TRBJ1-2; no clear D gene. V was trimmed by 7 bases and J by 4 bases, leaving 16 bases between them. CDR1 is MNHEY and CDR2 is SVGAGI in the germline V gene. The CDR3 spans 14 residues. CDR3 protein: CASTSFEGGYGYTF. The CDR3 region has the DNA TGTGCCAGCACCTCTTTCGAGGGAGGCTATGGCTACACCTTC.

This chain uses TRBV11-2 with TRBJ2-1, with 8 bases aligning to TRBD2. The CDR3 is 15 residues long. Germline values: CDR1 SGHAT, CDR2 FQNNGV. V was clipped by 5 bases and J by 4 bases; unmatched bases: 7. CDR3 in amino acids: CASSAVAGSYNEQFF. DNA for the CDR3: TGTGCCAGCAGCGCCGTAGCGGGGTCTTACAATGAGCAGTTCTTC.

The rearrangement uses TRBV2 and TRBJ2-1; a possible D gene is TRBD2 (6 bases). Per germline, CDR1 SNHLY and CDR2 FYNNEI. The CDR3 totals 13 residues. V shed 10 bases and J shed 6 bases, with 16 bases lying between them. CDR3: CATQRLAINEQFF. In DNA form, the CDR3 reads TGTGCCACTCAAAGGCTAGCGATCAATGAGCAGTTCTTC. The entire variable domain, with the rest obtained from reference TRBV2 and TRBJ2-1, is as follows: EPEVTQTPSHQVTQMGQEVILRCVPISNHLYFYWYRQILGQKVEFLVSFYNNEISEKSEIFDDQFSVERPDGSNFTLKIRSTKLEDSAMYFCATQRLAINEQFFGPGTRLTVL.

This rearrangement joins TRBV3-1 (or the pseudogene TRBV3-2) to TRBJ2-1; unclear D gene. CDR1 and CDR2 from the germline V gene are LGHDT and YNNKEL (reference sequence). This CDR3 spans 15 amino acids. The V end lost 0 bases, the J end lost 4 bases, and 10 bases lay between the germline ends. The CDR3 DNA reads as TGTGCCAGCAGCCAAGACCCTAGTGGGTACAATGAGCAGTTCTTC. Amino acids: CASSQDPSGYNEQFF.

The chain has TRBV5-4 and TRBJ1-4; possible D gene TRBD1, 6 bases. Between the trimmed V and J ends, which lost 2 bases and 8 bases, there was a span of 10 bases. CDR3 length: 13 amino acids. Germline CDR1 SGHNT, CDR2 YYREEE (reference sequence). CDR3: CASSFGGEEKLFF. The CDR3 bases are TGTGCCAGCAGCTTCGGGGGCGAGGAAAAACTGTTTTTT.

The V and J genes are TRBV28 and TRBJ2-7; a possible D gene is TRBD1 (5 bases). V gave up 2 bases and J gave up 11 bases, with 10 bases separating them. Germline CDR1 is MDHEN and CDR2 is SYDVKM. CDR3 length equals 11 residues. CDR3 nucleotides: TGTGCCAGCAGTTTAGGGCTAGGGGAGTACTTC. Translation gives CASSLGLGEYF.

The chain employs TRBV28 and TRBJ1-2, with D perhaps TRBD1 (5 bases). V gave up 5 bases and J gave up 3 bases, with 7 bases separating them. There are 12 residues in the CDR3. Germline assignment: CDR1 MDHEN and CDR2 SYDVKM. CDR3 sequence: CASSLQDYGYTF. For the CDR3, the DNA is TGTGCCAGCAGTCTACAGGACTATGGCTACACCTTC.